This TCR beta chain was retrieved from a study of T-cell reconstitution after alpha-beta-depleted transplantation in children. This clonotype was seen a few times. The antigen is not known. Overall study results and limits: The main origin of T-cell counts and diversity one year after transplant was newly produced T cells. From surviving recipient T cells and thymic progenitors came the high day-60 TCRbeta diversity observed in some patients.

Unique molecular identifiers were used to barcode this TCRbeta library. In TCRdb, the PCR reads were re-called with MiXCR into one record per CDR3 protein. Counted here are nearly 9,500 distinct CDR3 sequences, approximately 13% occurring once; the ten biggest clones make up approximately 50%. Looked up from germline, CDR1 is SEHNR and CDR2 is FQNEAQ (reference sequence). V lost 4 bases and J lost 0; bases outside the gene matches: 2. The CDR3 runs 14 residues. The receptor comes from a male patient between 10 and 17 years old who had a stem cell transplant for acute lymphoblastic leukemia, so the T cells may come from the graft donor. This chain connects TRBV7-9 to TRBJ2-5, with 7 bases lining up with TRBD1. Sequenced here: PBMCs, mostly from graft donor cells, sampled 60 days after TCRalphabeta/CD19-depleted stem cell transplant. The CDR3 DNA follows: TGTGCCAGCAGCTCGGACAGGTACCAAGAGACCCAGTACTTC. This sequence encodes CASSSDRYQETQYF. The full variable domain, rest sourced from reference TRBV7-9 and TRBJ2-5, is DTGVSQNPRHKITKRGQNVTFRCDPISEHNRLYWYRQTLGQGPEFLTYFQNEAQLEKSRLLSDRFSAERPKGSFSTLEIQRTEQGDSAMYLCASSSDRYQETQYFGPGTRLLVL.